A single sample is the source of the 20 T cell receptor beta chains below, sequenced in a study of beta chain features in type 1 diabetes. All of the isolated RNA was reverse transcribed, so expressed TCRB transcripts were sequenced. Method: immunoSEQ multiplex PCR; TCRdb's copy keeps in-frame clones and lacks some. The table shows 450,000 to 550,000 clones, with 25% to 35% occurring only once. Sequenced material: naive CD4+ T cells from blood. The receptors were gathered from a young man in good health.

This clone was counted only a few times. Other nucleotide sequences in the sample specify the same CDR3. In nucleotides, the CDR3 is TGCAGCGTATCCGGACTAGCGCAAGAGACCCAGTACTTC. Amino acids: CSVSGLAQETQYF. V and J are TRBV29-1 and TRBJ2-5; 9 bases are shared with TRBD2. With V trimmed by 6 bases and J by 2 bases, 4 bases remained unmatched. In germline, CDR1 is SQVTM, CDR2 ANQGSEA. The CDR3 consists of 13 residues.

This rearrangement joins TRBV30 to TRBJ2-7; weak D call: TRBD1 (6 bases). Trimming removed 3 bases from V and 4 bases from J, with 7 bases in between. The CDR3 contains 11 residues. The germline V gene has CDR1 GTSNPN and CDR2 SVGIG (reference sequence). The CDR3 nucleotides read TGTGCCTGGAGCGGACAGTACGAGCAGTACTTC. This sequence encodes CAWSGQYEQYF.

The genes are TRBV2 and TRBJ2-5; D is ambiguous. V lost 4 bases to trimming and J lost 5 bases, with 11 bases between them. Germline V CDR1 and CDR2: SNHLY, FYNNEI. The CDR3 consists of 13 residues. CDR3 amino acids: CASSVQLRETQYF. DNA for the CDR3: TGTGCCAGCAGTGTCCAGCTTAGGGAGACCCAGTACTTC.

V is TRBV7-2 and J is TRBJ2-1; D is unclear. The CDR3 spans 13 residues. Trimming cost V 0 bases and J 10 bases, with 10 bases left between them. Germline CDR1 SGHTA, CDR2 FQGNSA. This CDR3 reads CASSLAQAIEQFF. DNA for the CDR3: TGTGCCAGCAGCTTAGCGCAGGCGATAGAGCAGTTCTTC. Using reference TRBV7-2 and TRBJ2-1 for the parts outside the CDR3, the full variable domain is GAGVSQSPSNKVTEKGKDVELRCDPISGHTALYWYRQSLGQGLEFLIYFQGNSAPDKSGLPSDRFSAERTGGSVSTLTIQRTQQEDSAVYLCASSLAQAIEQFFGPGTRLTVL.

The V call is TRBV18, the J call TRBJ2-1; 10 bases are shared with TRBD1. In germline, CDR1 is KGHSH, CDR2 LQKENI. CDR3 length: 18 residues. V lost 5 bases to trimming and J lost 1 base; unmatched junction nucleotides: 11. The CDR3 spells CASSRDRGREMSYNEQFF. Here the CDR3 DNA reads TGTGCCAGCTCAAGGGACAGGGGTCGGGAGATGTCCTACAATGAGCAGTTCTTC.

For this clone: Within the sample, other DNA sequences also encode this same CDR3. The genes are TRBV14 and TRBJ2-1; 7 bases line up with TRBD2. The CDR3 totals 16 residues. Trimming removed 1 base from V and 0 bases from J; junction bases left unmatched: 3. Germline V CDR1 and CDR2: SGHDN, FVKESK. CDR3 DNA: TGTGCCAGCAGCCAAGTGGGCGGGAGCTCCTACAATGAGCAGTTCTTC. This sequence encodes CASSQVGGSSYNEQFF. Combining the CDR3 with reference TRBV14 and TRBJ2-1 gives the whole variable domain EAGVTQFPSHSVIEKGQTVTLRCDPISGHDNLYWYRRVMGKEIKFLLHFVKESKQDESGMPNNRFLAERTGGTYSTLKVQPAELEDSGVYFCASSQVGGSSYNEQFFGPGTRLTVL.

The gene calls are TRBV2 and TRBJ2-1; D is possibly TRBD1 (6 bases). V dropped 5 bases and J dropped 7 bases, with 9 bases sitting between them. This CDR3 contains 12 residues. Germline-derived CDR1 and CDR2 are SNHLY and FYNNEI. In DNA form, the CDR3 reads TGTGCCAGCAGTCCACAGGGTAATGAGCAGTTCTTC. It codes for CASSPQGNEQFF. The whole variable domain, remainder taken from reference TRBV2 and TRBJ2-1, is EPEVTQTPSHQVTQMGQEVILRCVPISNHLYFYWYRQILGQKVEFLVSFYNNEISEKSEIFDDQFSVERPDGSNFTLKIRSTKLEDSAMYFCASSPQGNEQFFGPGTRLTVL.

This clone was counted only a few times. The chain uses TRBV4-3 and TRBJ2-1, with 8 bases aligning to TRBD2. The V and J ends lost 4 bases and 4 bases, in that order; junction bases with no gene match: 3. Germline V gene sequence: CDR1 LGHNA, CDR2 YSLEER. The CDR3 contains 14 residues. CDR3 sequence: CASSPRLAYNEQFF. DNA for the CDR3: TGCGCCAGCAGCCCCAGACTAGCGTACAATGAGCAGTTCTTC.

This sequence joins TRBV6-1 and TRBJ2-1, with TRBD1 matching 8 bases. There are 14 residues in the CDR3. The V and J ends lost 9 bases and 4 bases, in that order; junction bases with no gene match: 8. CDR1 and CDR2 (germline): MNHNS, SASEGT. The CDR3 reads CASLDRALYNEQFF. The CDR3 region has the DNA TGTGCCAGTTTGGACAGGGCCTTGTACAATGAGCAGTTCTTC.

The rearrangement uses TRBV15 and TRBJ2-7; D is ambiguous. Germline CDR1 LNHNV, CDR2 YYDKDF (reference sequence). Trimming took off 0 bases at V and 0 bases at J, with 12 bases between the two ends. This CDR3 is built from 16 residues. The CDR3 here is CATSRDWNAGSYEQYF. The CDR3 DNA reads TGTGCCACCAGCAGAGATTGGAACGCCGGCTCCTACGAGCAGTACTTC.

This chain uses TRBV2 with TRBJ1-2, with D uncertain. V was clipped by 2 bases and J by 8 bases, with 6 bases between them. Germline V gives CDR1 SNHLY, CDR2 FYNNEI. The CDR3 sequence is 11 residues long. CDR3 in DNA: TGTGCCAGCAGTGAATGGGGAGGCTACACCTTC. Translated: CASSEWGGYTF.

V gene TRBV9 combines with J gene TRBJ2-1; D gene ambiguous. V lost 3 bases to trimming and J lost 6 bases, with 13 bases between them. The CDR3 covers 14 residues. Germline CDR1 and CDR2: SGDLS and YYNGEE. The CDR3 sequence: CASSATAVTNEQFF. Written as DNA, the CDR3 is TGTGCCAGCAGCGCAACCGCAGTTACCAATGAGCAGTTCTTC.

The chain employs TRBV6-5 and TRBJ2-1, with D hard to call. Trimming took 0 bases from V and 9 from J, leaving 9 bases between them. The germline V gene encodes CDR1 MNHEY and CDR2 SVGAGI. This CDR3 spans 13 amino acids. The CDR3 nucleotides read TGTGCCAGCAGTTACTCTGTTAGAGGTGAGCAGTTCTTC. Amino acids: CASSYSVRGEQFF.

The chain has TRBV30 and TRBJ2-1, with 8 positions matching TRBD1. Germline assignment: CDR1 GTSNPN and CDR2 SVGIG (reference sequence). Germline trimming cut 4 bases from V and 15 bases from J; bases unmatched to any gene: 11. The CDR3 runs to 12 residues. In DNA form, the CDR3 reads TGTGCCTGGAAACAGGGGGTTTTCCGGTGGTTCTTC. It encodes CAWKQGVFRWFF.

This clone was detected only a few times. This chain uses TRBV7-2 with TRBJ2-5, with a weak D call TRBD2 (6 bases). Trimming pared 5 bases from V and 10 bases from J, leaving 17 bases between. Per germline, CDR1 SGHTA and CDR2 FQGNSA. The length of the CDR3 is 13 residues. DNA of the CDR3: TGTGCCAGCAGCATTGGCCTCGTCGGGAGCCAGTACTTC. Protein: CASSIGLVGSQYF.

This chain joins TRBV18 and TRBJ2-4, with 11 bases aligning to TRBD2. CDR1 KGHSH and CDR2 LQKENI come from the germline V gene. This CDR3 contains 16 residues. The V and J ends lost 3 bases and 5 bases, in that order; junction bases with no gene match: 6. This chain's CDR3 is CASSPLLAGVENIQYF. The CDR3 nucleotides are TGTGCCAGCTCACCCCTACTAGCGGGAGTTGAAAACATTCAGTACTTC.

The genes are TRBV19 and TRBJ2-1; tentatively, D is TRBD2 (6 bases). The CDR3 is made up of 14 amino acids. Germline V gene data show CDR1 as LNHDA and CDR2 as SQIVND (reference sequence). V gave up 4 bases and J gave up 7 bases, with 14 bases separating them. The CDR3 spells CASSTWGAGNEQFF. The CDR3 region has the DNA TGTGCCAGTAGTACCTGGGGCGCGGGGAATGAGCAGTTCTTC.

Only a few counts were recorded for this clone. V is TRBV9 and J is TRBJ2-5, with a weak D call TRBD2 (6 bases). Germline-derived CDR1 and CDR2 are SGDLS and YYNGEE. V lost 0 bases, J lost 3 bases, and 12 bases lay in between. This CDR3 comprises 15 residues. CDR3 nucleotides: TGTGCCAGCAGCGTAGATGCGGGACTGGAAGAGACCCAGTACTTC. As protein: CASSVDAGLEETQYF.

The rearrangement uses TRBV7-2 and TRBJ2-1; TRBD1 is a possible D gene (5 bases). The ends were cut back, 7 bases at V and 8 bases at J, with 12 bases in the middle. The germline CDR1 and CDR2 sequences are SGHTA and FQGNSA. The CDR3 consists of 12 residues. This CDR3 is CASTKGRDEQFF. The CDR3, as DNA: TGTGCCAGCACCAAAGGCAGGGATGAGCAGTTCTTC.

This chain connects TRBV10-3 to TRBJ2-7; TRBD1 might be the D (6 bases). This CDR3 has 13 residues. Germline lookup yields CDR1 ENHRY and CDR2 SYGVKD. V was cut by 10 bases and J by 3 bases, with 16 bases left in between. The chain's CDR3 is CATAATGSYEQYF. The CDR3 DNA reads TGTGCCACCGCAGCCACAGGGAGCTACGAGCAGTACTTC.